What follows are 32 T cell receptor beta chains derived from one specimen sequenced in a study of T cell responses to AZD1222 COVID-19 vaccine. Method: immunoSEQ multiplex PCR; TCRdb's copy keeps in-frame clones and lacks some. In the table there are approximately 89,000 clones, around 92% of which are singletons. The specimen was peripheral blood, collected on day 0 of AZD1222 vaccination. These receptors came from an adult in good health.

The chain employs TRBV6-5 and TRBJ1-5; 10 bases map to TRBD1. J gave up 7 bases and V 3 bases, and 6 bases lay outside the gene matches. CDR1 and CDR2 (germline): MNHEY, SVGAGI. CDR3 size: 15 residues. The CDR3 spells CASSYSGQGGQPQHF. The CDR3 bases are TGTGCCAGCAGTTATTCCGGACAGGGGGGGCAGCCCCAGCATTTT.

The chain employs TRBV28 and TRBJ1-4, with D perhaps TRBD1 (5 bases). V gave up 6 bases and J gave up 5 bases, with 7 bases separating them. Germline CDR1 MDHEN, CDR2 SYDVKM. The CDR3 spans 12 residues. For the CDR3, the DNA is TGTGCCAGCAGGGGGCTAAATGAAAAACTGTTTTTT. Translation: CASRGLNEKLFF. The entire variable domain, with the rest obtained from reference TRBV28 and TRBJ1-4, is as follows: DVKVTQSSRYLVKRTGEKVFLECVQDMDHENMFWYRQDPGLGLRLIYFSYDVKMKEKGDIPEGYSVSREKKERFSLILESASTNQTSMYLCASRGLNEKLFFGSGTQLSVL.

This chain joins TRBV28 and TRBJ2-7; D not resolved. V was clipped by 5 bases and J by 3 bases, with 14 bases between them. The CDR3 runs 14 residues. The germline V gene has CDR1 MDHEN and CDR2 SYDVKM. The CDR3 region has the DNA TGTGCCAGCAGTACCCCCGGCGCGGTCTACGAGCAGTACTTC. Protein: CASSTPGAVYEQYF.

This chain connects TRBV6-5 to TRBJ2-1, with D uncertain. This CDR3 is 13 amino acids long. V was clipped by 2 bases and J by 4 bases, with 6 bases between them. The germline V gene has CDR1 MNHEY and CDR2 SVGAGI. The CDR3 is CASSYPPYNEQFF. The CDR3, as DNA: TGTGCCAGCAGTTACCCCCCGTACAATGAGCAGTTCTTC.

This clone has a handful of counts. This chain joins TRBV4-3 and TRBJ2-1; D assignment may be TRBD1 or TRBD2 (5 bases each). The germline V gene has CDR1 LGHNA and CDR2 YSLEER. The CDR3 totals 15 residues. V was trimmed by 3 bases and J by 5 bases, leaving 14 bases between them. The CDR3 loop reads CASSHHGAGDNEQFF. CDR3 bases: TGCGCCAGCAGCCACCACGGGGCAGGTGACAATGAGCAGTTCTTC.

The J gene is TRBJ1-1, the V gene TRBV7-2; 7 bases match TRBD1. J lost 1 base, V lost 5 bases, and 4 bases had no gene match. The CDR3 extends over 14 amino acids. The germline V gene has CDR1 SGHTA and CDR2 FQGNSA. The CDR3 loop is CASSPGTANTEAFF. The CDR3 region has the DNA TGTGCCAGCAGCCCCGGGACAGCGAACACTGAAGCTTTCTTT.

This chain joins TRBV28 and TRBJ2-3; TRBD2 agrees at 8 bases. The CDR3 contains 15 residues. Germline V lookup: CDR1 MDHEN, CDR2 SYDVKM. V dropped 6 bases and J dropped 5; count of bases not matched to a gene: 10. The CDR3 reads CASRTVAGKVDTQYF. CDR3 DNA: TGTGCCAGCAGAACTGTAGCGGGAAAGGTAGATACGCAGTATTTT.

The gene calls are TRBV7-9 and TRBJ2-1, with unresolved D. The V gene lost 4 bases and the J gene lost 6 bases, with 7 bases spanning the gap. Germline values: CDR1 SEHNR, CDR2 FQNEAQ (reference sequence). CDR3 length: 12 residues. In nucleotides, the CDR3 is TGTGCCAGCAGCTCCTCTTCCAATGAGCAGTTCTTC. Protein product: CASSSSSNEQFF.

CDR3: CASSFKSHRGPAQPQHF. CDR3 nucleotide sequence: TGTGCCAGCAGCTTCAAGTCCCACAGGGGCCCGGCCCAGCCCCAGCATTTT. The V gene is TRBV11-2, the J gene TRBJ1-5; 7 nucleotides match TRBD1. The CDR3 runs 17 residues. J lost 7 bases, V lost 3 bases, and 15 bases had no gene match. From germline, CDR1 is SGHAT and CDR2 FQNNGV.

The chain is built from TRBV19 and TRBJ1-4; a weak D match, TRBD1 (5 bases). V was trimmed by 7 bases and J by 1 base, leaving 16 bases between them. CDR3 length: 16 amino acids. Looked up from germline, CDR1 is LNHDA and CDR2 is SQIVND (reference sequence). The CDR3 nucleotides read TGTGCCAGTAAATTGGGGGTAGGGGAAACTAATGAAAAACTGTTTTTT. This gives the protein CASKLGVGETNEKLFF.

V gene TRBV6-1 combines with J gene TRBJ1-1; 12 bases fit TRBD1. Germline-derived CDR1 and CDR2 are MNHNS and SASEGT. The CDR3 runs to 17 residues. V was clipped by 2 bases and J by 11 bases; unmatched bases: 15. The CDR3 loop is CASSETPGQGAPHGAFF. In DNA form, the CDR3 reads TGTGCCAGCAGTGAAACTCCGGGACAGGGGGCACCCCACGGGGCTTTCTTT.

The genes are TRBV29-1 and TRBJ1-4, with D tentatively TRBD1 (6 bases). There are 15 residues in the CDR3. Germline-derived CDR1 and CDR2 are SQVTM and ANQGSEA. V was trimmed by 6 bases and J by 7 bases, leaving 21 bases between them. CDR3 nucleotides: TGCAGCGTGCCTCTATGGGGGGCGCGGGGTGAAAAACTGTTTTTT. Residues: CSVPLWGARGEKLFF.

The genes are TRBV5-6 and TRBJ1-6, with 9 positions matching TRBD1. The V segment lost 4 bases and the J segment 7 bases; nucleotides outside the gene matches: 3. Germline V gives CDR1 SGHDT, CDR2 YYEEEE. The CDR3 runs 14 residues. CDR3 DNA: TGTGCCAGCAGCCTAGGGACAGGGAATTCACCCCTCCACTTT. It yields the protein CASSLGTGNSPLHF.

This chain connects TRBV27 to TRBJ2-7; D not resolved. CDR1 is MNHEY and CDR2 is SMNVEV in the germline V gene (reference sequence). V lost 6 bases and J 3 bases, leaving 12 bases between the germline ends. CDR3 length: 13 residues. CDR3 amino acids: CASSSIDNYEQYF. DNA of the CDR3: TGTGCCAGCAGCTCCATCGACAACTACGAGCAGTACTTC.

This clone was recorded a few times. One end of the junction varies from germline; a read error may be responsible. V is TRBV7-8 and J is TRBJ1-3; no definite D call. Germline CDR1 SGHVS, CDR2 FQNEAQ. This CDR3 region has 16 residues. The CDR3 loop is CASSLFEGISGNTMYF. Here the CDR3 DNA reads TGTGCCAGCAGCTTATTCGAAGGAATCTCTGGAAACACCATGTATTTT.

V and J are TRBV20-1 and TRBJ2-2, with D hard to call. From germline, CDR1 is DFQATT and CDR2 SNEGSKA (reference sequence). Between the trimmed V and J ends, which lost 3 bases and 3 bases, there was a span of 5 bases. There are 12 residues in the CDR3. This CDR3 is CSASWDTGELFF. The CDR3 DNA reads as TGCAGTGCTAGTTGGGACACCGGGGAGCTGTTTTTT.

This clone was picked up one time. The J gene is TRBJ2-7, the V gene TRBV7-6, with TRBD2 matching over 8 bases. Germline values: CDR1 SGHVS, CDR2 FNYEAQ. Losses at the gene ends were 5 bases for V and 3 bases for J; bases not matched to a gene: 12. This CDR3 spans 16 amino acids. The CDR3 spells CASSLSPASGFYEQYF. The CDR3 DNA follows: TGTGCCAGCAGCCTCAGCCCGGCTAGCGGGTTCTACGAGCAGTACTTC.

This sequence joins TRBV6-2 or TRBV6-3 and TRBJ2-1, with D maybe TRBD1 (6 bases). The V end lost 2 bases, the J end lost 0 bases, and 8 bases lay between the germline ends. This CDR3 region has 15 residues. Germline lookup yields CDR1 MNHEY and CDR2 SVGEGT. The CDR3 loop is CASSYEGVSYNEQFF. In nucleotides, the CDR3 is TGTGCCAGCAGTTACGAGGGGGTCTCCTACAATGAGCAGTTCTTC.

The gene calls are TRBV5-6 and TRBJ2-3, with 7 bases aligning to TRBD1. The length of the CDR3 is 15 residues. Trimming took 2 bases from V and 4 from J; bases not matched to a gene: 7. CDR1 is SGHDT and CDR2 is YYEEEE in the germline V gene. The CDR3 nucleotides are TGTGCCAGCAGCTTAGAACAGGGGCCGGCAGATACGCAGTATTTT. Encoded protein: CASSLEQGPADTQYF.

The J gene is TRBJ2-7, the V gene TRBV6-2 or TRBV6-3; 9 bases match TRBD1. V shed 2 bases and J 4 bases; nucleotides not matched to a gene: 9. Germline V gives CDR1 MNHEY, CDR2 SVGEGT. The CDR3 spans 16 residues. The chain's CDR3 is CASSYRPGQGVYEQYF. DNA of the CDR3: TGTGCCAGCAGTTACCGACCGGGACAGGGTGTTTACGAGCAGTACTTC.

The chain combines TRBV3-1 (or the pseudogene TRBV3-2) with TRBJ2-1, with TRBD1 matching over 7 bases. The germline V gene encodes CDR1 LGHDT and CDR2 YNNKEL (reference sequence). Trimming cost V 8 bases and J 3 bases; bases outside gene matches: 7. The CDR3 sequence is 14 residues long. CDR3 residues: CASGKDRFYNEQFF. The CDR3 nucleotides are TGTGCCAGCGGAAAGGACAGGTTCTACAATGAGCAGTTCTTC.

The chain carries TRBV7-3 and TRBJ2-4; D gene ambiguous. Germline V CDR1 and CDR2: SGHTA, FQGTGA. Trimming left V 1 base short and J 8 bases short, with 9 bases between. The CDR3 length is 13 residues. CDR3 amino acids: CASSLSPLDIQYF. The CDR3 DNA sequence: TGTGCCAGCAGCTTAAGTCCCTTGGACATTCAGTACTTC. The entire variable domain, with the rest obtained from reference TRBV7-3 and TRBJ2-4, is as follows: GAGVSQTPSNKVTEKGKYVELRCDPISGHTALYWYRQSLGQGPEFLIYFQGTGAADDSGLPNDRFFAVRPEGSVSTLKIQRTERGDSAVYLCASSLSPLDIQYFGAGTRLSVL.

The chain links TRBV5-4 to TRBJ1-2; D gene ambiguous. The germline V and J ends were trimmed by 0 bases and 5 bases, with 23 bases remaining between them. Germline V gives CDR1 SGHNT, CDR2 YYREEE (reference sequence). The CDR3 loop spans 18 amino acids. CDR3 sequence: CASSLGSGTVPRIYGYTF. CDR3 DNA: TGTGCCAGCAGCTTGGGGTCGGGAACCGTTCCTCGTATTTATGGCTACACCTTC.

The rearrangement links TRBV29-1 to TRBJ2-2, with no clear D. With 4 bases removed from V and 2 bases from J, the gap between germline ends came to 14 bases. The length of the CDR3 is 15 residues. CDR1 and CDR2 (germline): SQVTM, ANQGSEA. The CDR3 region is CSVGGNYINTGELFF. CDR3 DNA: TGCAGCGTTGGAGGAAACTACATTAACACCGGGGAGCTGTTTTTT.

The CDR3 bases are TGTGCCACCAGTGATTTGAGAGCGGGAGACTTGAATGAGCAGTTCTTC. The encoded protein is CATSDLRAGDLNEQFF. This chain connects TRBV24-1 to TRBJ2-1; 8 bases agree with TRBD2. The CDR3 covers 16 residues. Germline CDR1 reads KGHDR; CDR2 reads SFDVKD. V lost 0 bases, J lost 7 bases, and 7 bases stayed unmatched.

The chain is built from TRBV13 and TRBJ2-2; the D call may be TRBD1 or TRBD2 (5 bases each). CDR1 is PRHDT, CDR2 FYEKMQ, per germline (reference sequence). The CDR3 is 17 residues long. V shed 1 base and J shed 0 bases, with 12 bases lying between them. The chain's CDR3 is CASSLVSGTSNTGELFF. The CDR3 nucleotides are TGTGCCAGCAGCTTAGTATCCGGGACCTCGAACACCGGGGAGCTGTTTTTT. The full variable domain, with the rest looked up from reference TRBV13 and TRBJ2-2, is AAGVIQSPRHLIKEKRETATLKCYPIPRHDTVYWYQQGPGQDPQFLISFYEKMQSDKGSIPDRFSAQQFSDYHSELNMSSLELGDSALYFCASSLVSGTSNTGELFFGEGSRLTVL.

The V gene is TRBV5-4, the J gene TRBJ1-2; possibly TRBD1 for D (6 bases). The germline CDR1 and CDR2 sequences are SGHNT and YYREEE (reference sequence). The CDR3 consists of 14 residues. The V end lost 4 bases, the J end lost 5 bases, and 15 bases lay between the germline ends. CDR3 coding DNA: TGTGCCAGCAGCAGCGGACAGCGGGAATATGGCTACACCTTC. This encodes CASSSGQREYGYTF.

Here the CDR3 reads CASSFGGTYSNQPQHF. In DNA, the CDR3 is TGTGCCAGCAGTTTTGGAGGAACTTATAGCAATCAGCCCCAGCATTTT. The rearrangement joins TRBV28 to TRBJ1-5; D not resolved. V was pared by 3 bases and J by 0 bases, with 12 bases between. The germline V gene encodes CDR1 MDHEN and CDR2 SYDVKM. This CDR3 is 16 amino acids long.

This chain joins TRBV7-9 and TRBJ2-1; 13 bases line up with TRBD2. The CDR3 has 15 residues. With 1 base clipped from V and 6 bases from J, the junction kept 0 bases outside the gene matches. Germline V gene data show CDR1 as SEHNR and CDR2 as FQNEAQ (reference sequence). CDR3 loop: CASSLGTSGSNEQFF. As DNA, the CDR3 is TGTGCCAGCAGCTTAGGGACTAGCGGGAGCAATGAGCAGTTCTTC.

The chain has TRBV6-2 or TRBV6-3 and TRBJ1-5; 8 bases agree with TRBD1. This CDR3 is 17 amino acids long. Germline V gene sequence: CDR1 MNHEY, CDR2 SVGEGT. Trimming removed 1 base from V and 2 bases from J; junction bases left unmatched: 7. CDR3: CASSYYGQGKGNQPQHF. For the CDR3, the DNA is TGTGCCAGCAGTTACTACGGACAGGGAAAGGGCAATCAGCCCCAGCATTTT.

This sequence joins TRBV7-8 and TRBJ2-5; the match to TRBD1 covers 7 bases. Germline V gene lookup returns CDR1 SGHVS and CDR2 FQNEAQ. After removal of 8 bases from V and 4 bases from J, the junction contained 7 bases not matched to a gene. CDR3 size: 13 residues. The CDR3 DNA is TGTGCCAGCCTAAACAGGGGTGGAGAGACCCAGTACTTC. This translates into CASLNRGGETQYF. The whole variable domain, remainder taken from reference TRBV7-8 and TRBJ2-5, is GAGVSQSPRYKVAKRGQDVALRCDPISGHVSLFWYQQALGQGPEFLTYFQNEAQLDKSGLPSDRFFAERPEGSVSTLKIQRTQQEDSAVYLCASLNRGGETQYFGPGTRLLVL.

The chain combines TRBV28 with TRBJ2-1, with D possibly being TRBD2 (7 bases). This CDR3 region has 18 residues. V shed 7 bases and J shed 3 bases, with 25 bases lying between them. The germline V gene encodes CDR1 MDHEN and CDR2 SYDVKM. CDR3: CASTIGGAGALIYNEQFF. CDR3 DNA sequence: TGTGCCAGCACCATTGGGGGCGCGGGAGCGCTGATCTACAATGAGCAGTTCTTC.